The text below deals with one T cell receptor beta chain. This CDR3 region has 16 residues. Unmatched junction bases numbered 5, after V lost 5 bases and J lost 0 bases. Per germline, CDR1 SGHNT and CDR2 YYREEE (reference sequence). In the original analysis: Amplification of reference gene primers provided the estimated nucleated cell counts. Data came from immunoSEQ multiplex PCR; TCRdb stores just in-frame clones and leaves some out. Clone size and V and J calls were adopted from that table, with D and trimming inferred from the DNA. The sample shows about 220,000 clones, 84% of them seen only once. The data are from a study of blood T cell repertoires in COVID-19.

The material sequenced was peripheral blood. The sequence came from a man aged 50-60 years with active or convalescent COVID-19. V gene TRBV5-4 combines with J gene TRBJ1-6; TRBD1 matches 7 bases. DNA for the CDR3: TGTGCCAGCAGTCCGGGACAGAGCTCCTATAATTCACCCCTCCACTTT. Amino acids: CASSPGQSSYNSPLHF.